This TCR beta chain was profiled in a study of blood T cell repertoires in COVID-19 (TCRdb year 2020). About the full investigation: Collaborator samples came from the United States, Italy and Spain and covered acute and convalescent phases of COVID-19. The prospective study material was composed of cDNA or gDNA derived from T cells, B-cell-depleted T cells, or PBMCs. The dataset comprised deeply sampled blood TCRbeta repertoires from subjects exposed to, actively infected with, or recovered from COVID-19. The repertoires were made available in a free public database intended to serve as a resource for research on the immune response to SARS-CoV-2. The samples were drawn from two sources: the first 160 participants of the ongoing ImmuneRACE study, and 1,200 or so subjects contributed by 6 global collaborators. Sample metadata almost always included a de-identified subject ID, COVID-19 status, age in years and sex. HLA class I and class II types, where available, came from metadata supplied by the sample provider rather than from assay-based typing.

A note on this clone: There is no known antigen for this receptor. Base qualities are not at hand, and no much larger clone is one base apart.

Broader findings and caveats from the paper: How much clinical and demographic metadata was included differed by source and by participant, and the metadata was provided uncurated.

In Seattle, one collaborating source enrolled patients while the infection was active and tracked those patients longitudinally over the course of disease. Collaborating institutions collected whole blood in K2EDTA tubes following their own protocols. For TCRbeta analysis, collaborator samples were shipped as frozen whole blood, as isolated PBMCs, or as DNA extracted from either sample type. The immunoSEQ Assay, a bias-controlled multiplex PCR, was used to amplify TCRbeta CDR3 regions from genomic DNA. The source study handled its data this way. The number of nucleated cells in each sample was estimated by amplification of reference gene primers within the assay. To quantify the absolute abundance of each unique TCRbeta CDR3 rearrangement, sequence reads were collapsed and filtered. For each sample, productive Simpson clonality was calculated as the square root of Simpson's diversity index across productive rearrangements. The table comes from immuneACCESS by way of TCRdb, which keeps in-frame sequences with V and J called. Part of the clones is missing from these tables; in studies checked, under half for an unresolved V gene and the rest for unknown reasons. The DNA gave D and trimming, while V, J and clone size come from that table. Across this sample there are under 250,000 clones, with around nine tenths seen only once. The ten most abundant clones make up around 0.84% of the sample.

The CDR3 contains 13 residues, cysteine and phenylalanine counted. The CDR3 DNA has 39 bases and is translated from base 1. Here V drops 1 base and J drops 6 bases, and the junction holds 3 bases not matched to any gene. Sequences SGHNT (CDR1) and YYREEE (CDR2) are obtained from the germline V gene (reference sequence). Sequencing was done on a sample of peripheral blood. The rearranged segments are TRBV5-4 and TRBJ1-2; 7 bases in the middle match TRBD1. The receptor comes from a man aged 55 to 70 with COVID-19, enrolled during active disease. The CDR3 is CASSLQGVHGYTF. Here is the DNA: TGTGCCAGCAGCTTGCAGGGGGTACATGGCTACACCTTC.